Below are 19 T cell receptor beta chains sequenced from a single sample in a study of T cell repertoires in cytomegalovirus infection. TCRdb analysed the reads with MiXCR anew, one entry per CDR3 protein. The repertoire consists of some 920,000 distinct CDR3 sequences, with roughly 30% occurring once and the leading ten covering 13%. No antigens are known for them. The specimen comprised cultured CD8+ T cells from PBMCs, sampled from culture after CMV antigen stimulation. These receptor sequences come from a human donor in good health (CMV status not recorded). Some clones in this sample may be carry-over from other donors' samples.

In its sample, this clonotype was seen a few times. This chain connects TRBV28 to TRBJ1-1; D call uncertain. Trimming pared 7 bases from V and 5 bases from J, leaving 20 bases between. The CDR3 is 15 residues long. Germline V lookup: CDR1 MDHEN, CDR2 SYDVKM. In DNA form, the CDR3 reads TGTGCCAGCACCCCGGCGGGTACCCGAAGGACTGAAGCTTTCTTT. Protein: CASTPAGTRRTEAFF. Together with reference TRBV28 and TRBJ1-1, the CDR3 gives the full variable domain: DVKVTQSSRYLVKRTGEKVFLECVQDMDHENMFWYRQDPGLGLRLIYFSYDVKMKEKGDIPEGYSVSREKKERFSLILESASTNQTSMYLCASTPAGTRRTEAFFGQGTRLTVV.

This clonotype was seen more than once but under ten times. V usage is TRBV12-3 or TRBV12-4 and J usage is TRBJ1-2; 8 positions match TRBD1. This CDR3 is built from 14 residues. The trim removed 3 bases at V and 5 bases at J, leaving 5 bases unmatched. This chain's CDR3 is CASSFPGGWYGYTF. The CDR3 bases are TGTGCCAGCAGTTTCCCAGGGGGCTGGTATGGCTACACCTTC.

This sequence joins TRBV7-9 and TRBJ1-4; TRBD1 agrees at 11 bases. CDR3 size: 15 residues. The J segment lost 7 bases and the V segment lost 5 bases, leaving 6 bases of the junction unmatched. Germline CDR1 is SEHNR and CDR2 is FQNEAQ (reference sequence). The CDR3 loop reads CASSPRTGGGEKLFF. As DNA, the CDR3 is TGTGCCAGCAGCCCACGGACAGGGGGCGGTGAAAAACTGTTTTTT.

The CDR3 region has the DNA TGCGCCAGCAGCCAAGATCTGGGACTAGCGGGGGAGCAGTACGTT. Protein product: CASSQDLGLAGEQYV. V usage is TRBV4-1 and J usage is TRBJ2-7; TRBD2 agrees at 14 bases. The germline V gene encodes CDR1 MGHRA and CDR2 YSYEKL. The CDR3 loop spans 15 amino acids.

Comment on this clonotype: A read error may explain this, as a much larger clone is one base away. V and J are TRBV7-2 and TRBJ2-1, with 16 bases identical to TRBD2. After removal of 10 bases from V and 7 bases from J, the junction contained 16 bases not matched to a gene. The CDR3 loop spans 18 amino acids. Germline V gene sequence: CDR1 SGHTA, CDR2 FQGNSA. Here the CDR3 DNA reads TGTACCATCATAGCCGGGACTAGCGGGGGGGCGCTGAGAAATGAGCAGTTCTTC. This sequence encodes CTIIAGTSGGALRNEQFF.

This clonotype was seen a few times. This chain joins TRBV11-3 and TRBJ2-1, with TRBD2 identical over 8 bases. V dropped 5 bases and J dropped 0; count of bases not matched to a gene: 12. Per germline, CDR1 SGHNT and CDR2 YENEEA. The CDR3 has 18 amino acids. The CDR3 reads CASSRGQRGSSSYNEQFF. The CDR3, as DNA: TGTGCCAGCAGCCGGGGCCAGCGGGGGTCGAGCTCCTACAATGAGCAGTTCTTC.

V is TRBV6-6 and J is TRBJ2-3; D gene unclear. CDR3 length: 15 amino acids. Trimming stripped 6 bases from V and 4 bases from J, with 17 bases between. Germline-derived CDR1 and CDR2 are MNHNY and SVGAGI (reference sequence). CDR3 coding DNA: TGTGCCAGCAGCCCGACCCCCGGTATAGCAGATACGCAGTATTTT. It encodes CASSPTPGIADTQYF.

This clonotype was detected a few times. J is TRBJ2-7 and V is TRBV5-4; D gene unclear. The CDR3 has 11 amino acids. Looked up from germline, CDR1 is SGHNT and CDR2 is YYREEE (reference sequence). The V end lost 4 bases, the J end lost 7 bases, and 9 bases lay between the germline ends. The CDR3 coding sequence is TGTGCCAGCAGCCCCCCCGCGGAGCAGTACGTC. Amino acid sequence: CASSPPAEQYV.

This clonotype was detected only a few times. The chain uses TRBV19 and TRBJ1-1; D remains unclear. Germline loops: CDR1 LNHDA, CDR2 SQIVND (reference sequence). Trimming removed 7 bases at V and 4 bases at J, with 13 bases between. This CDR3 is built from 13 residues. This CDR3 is CASTYGGSTEAFF. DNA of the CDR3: TGTGCCAGTACCTACGGAGGGAGCACTGAAGCTTTCTTT.

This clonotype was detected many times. CDR3 residues: CASTLSGGQETQYF. As DNA, the CDR3 is TGTGCCAGCACCCTGAGCGGGGGCCAAGAGACCCAGTACTTC. The rearrangement links TRBV12-3 or TRBV12-4 to TRBJ2-5, with TRBD2 identical over 8 bases. V lost 7 bases to trimming and J lost 1 base; unmatched junction nucleotides: 5. The CDR3 length is 14 residues.

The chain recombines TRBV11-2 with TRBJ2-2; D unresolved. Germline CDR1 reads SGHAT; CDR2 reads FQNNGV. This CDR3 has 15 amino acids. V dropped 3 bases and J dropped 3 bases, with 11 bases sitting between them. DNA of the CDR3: TGTGCCAGCAGCTTCAGGCAGTGGGACACCGGGGAGCTGTTTTTT. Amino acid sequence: CASSFRQWDTGELFF. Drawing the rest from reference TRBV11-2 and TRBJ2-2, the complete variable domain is EAGVAQSPRYKIIEKRQSVAFWCNPISGHATLYWYQQILGQGPKLLIQFQNNGVVDDSQLPKDRFSAERLKGVDSTLKIQPAKLEDSAVYLCASSFRQWDTGELFFGEGSRLTVL.

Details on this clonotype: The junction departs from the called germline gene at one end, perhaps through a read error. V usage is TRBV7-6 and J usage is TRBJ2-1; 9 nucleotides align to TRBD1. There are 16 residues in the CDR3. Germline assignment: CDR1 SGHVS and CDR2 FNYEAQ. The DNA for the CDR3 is TGTGCTAGCAGCTTAGTAGGCGGACAGGGGAAGGATGAGCAGTTCTTC. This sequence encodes CASSLVGGQGKDEQFF.

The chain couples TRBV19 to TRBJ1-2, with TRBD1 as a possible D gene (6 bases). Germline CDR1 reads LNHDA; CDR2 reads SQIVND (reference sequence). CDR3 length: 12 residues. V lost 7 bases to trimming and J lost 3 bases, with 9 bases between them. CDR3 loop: CASISGDYGYTF. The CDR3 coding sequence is TGTGCCAGTATATCAGGGGACTATGGCTACACCTTC.

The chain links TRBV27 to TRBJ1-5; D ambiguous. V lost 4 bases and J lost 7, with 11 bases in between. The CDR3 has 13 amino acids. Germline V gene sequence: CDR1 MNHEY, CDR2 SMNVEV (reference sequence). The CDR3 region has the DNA TGTGCCAGCAGTTCGGTAGGGCTCCAGCCCCAGCATTTT. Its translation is CASSSVGLQPQHF.

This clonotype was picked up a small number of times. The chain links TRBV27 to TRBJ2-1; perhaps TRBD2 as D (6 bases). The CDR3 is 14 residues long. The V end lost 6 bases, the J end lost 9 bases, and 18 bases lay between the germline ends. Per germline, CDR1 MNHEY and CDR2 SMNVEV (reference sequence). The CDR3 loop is CASSTTGLGGEQFF. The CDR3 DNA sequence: TGTGCCAGCAGCACAACAGGCCTGGGGGGTGAGCAGTTCTTC.

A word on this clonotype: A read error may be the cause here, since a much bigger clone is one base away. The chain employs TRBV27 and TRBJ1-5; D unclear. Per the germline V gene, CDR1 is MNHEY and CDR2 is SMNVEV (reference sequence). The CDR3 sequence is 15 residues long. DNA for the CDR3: TGTGCCAGCACCCTTCTAGCTGGGCCCAATCAGCACCAGCATTTT. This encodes CASTLLAGPNQHQHF.

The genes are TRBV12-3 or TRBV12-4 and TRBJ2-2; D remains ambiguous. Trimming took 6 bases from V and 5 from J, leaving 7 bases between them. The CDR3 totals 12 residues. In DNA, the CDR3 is TGTGCCAGCAGGCCCCAGACCGGGGAGCTGTTTTTT. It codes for CASRPQTGELFF.

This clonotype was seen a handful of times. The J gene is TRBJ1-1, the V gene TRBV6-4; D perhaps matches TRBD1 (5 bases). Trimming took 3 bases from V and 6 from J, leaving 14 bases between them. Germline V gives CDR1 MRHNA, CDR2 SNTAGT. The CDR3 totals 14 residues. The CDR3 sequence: CASSEQPGLSEAFF. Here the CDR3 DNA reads TGTGCCAGCAGTGAACAGCCGGGACTCTCTGAAGCTTTCTTT.

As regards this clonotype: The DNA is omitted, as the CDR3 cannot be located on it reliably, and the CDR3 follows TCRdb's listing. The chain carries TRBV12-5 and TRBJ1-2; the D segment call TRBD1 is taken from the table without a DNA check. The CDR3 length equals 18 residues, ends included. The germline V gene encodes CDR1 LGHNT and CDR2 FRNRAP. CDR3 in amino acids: CASGLVMGLDGTNYGYTF.